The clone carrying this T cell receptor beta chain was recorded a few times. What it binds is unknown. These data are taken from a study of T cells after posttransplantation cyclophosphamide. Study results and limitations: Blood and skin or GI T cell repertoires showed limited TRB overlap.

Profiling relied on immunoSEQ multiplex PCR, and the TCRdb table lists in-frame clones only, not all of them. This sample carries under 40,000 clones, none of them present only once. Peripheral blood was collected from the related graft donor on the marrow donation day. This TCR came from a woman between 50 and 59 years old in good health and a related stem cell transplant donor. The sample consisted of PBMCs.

The CDR3 reads CASSVPGSETQYF. Written as DNA, the CDR3 is TGTGCCAGCAGCGTCCCAGGTTCGGAGACCCAGTACTTC. The chain carries TRBV9 and TRBJ2-5; no definite D call. V lost 2 bases and J lost 5, with 10 bases in between. This CDR3 region has 13 residues. Germline CDR1 is SGDLS and CDR2 is YYNGEE.